Listed here are 21 T cell receptor beta chains from one sample, sequenced in a study of cytomegalovirus exposure and HLA in healthy donors. Amplification used 60 Vbeta primers and 13 Jbeta primers. The table came from immunoSEQ multiplex PCR; TCRdb's copy has only in-frame clones and leaves some out. The sample contains under 200,000 clones, roughly 80% of which appear only once. Sequenced sample: PBMCs. The source of these receptors is a man between 40 and 49 years old in good health and CMV-seronegative.

This clone appeared a single time. A junction boundary mismatches the germline segment, possibly from a read error. J is TRBJ2-7 and V is TRBV7-7; a weak D match, TRBD2 (6 bases). The CDR3 runs 15 residues. CDR1 is SSHAT, CDR2 FNYEAQ, per germline (reference sequence). CDR3 coding DNA: TGTGCTAGCAGTCCCGACCCCGGGGGCTCCTACGAGCAGTACTTC. Its protein product is CASSPDPGGSYEQYF.

This clone was found once. This chain joins TRBV6-1 and TRBJ2-5, with D possibly being TRBD2 (7 bases). The J call is doubtful: the DNA matches TRBJ2-7 better. The CDR3 covers 15 residues. CDR1 and CDR2 from the germline V gene are MNHNS and SASEGT. The CDR3 region is CASRRGGADENEQYF. The CDR3 DNA is TGTGCCAGCAGGAGAGGGGGGGCCGATGAGAACGAGCAGTACTTC.

The CDR3: CASSDWGMGSKNIQYF. The CDR3 coding sequence is TGTGCCAGCAGTGATTGGGGCATGGGATCCAAAAACATTCAGTACTTC. This chain joins TRBV6-1 and TRBJ2-4, with a possible D match to TRBD1 (5 bases). V lost 3 bases and J 2 bases, leaving 14 bases between the germline ends. Germline assignment: CDR1 MNHNS and CDR2 SASEGT. The CDR3 runs to 16 residues.

CDR3 nucleotide sequence: TGTGCCAGCAGCTTATTCGAGGAGAGTTCTGAAGCTTTCTTT. Amino acid sequence: CASSLFEESSEAFF. The chain has TRBV11-2 and TRBJ1-1, with D hard to call. V gave up 2 bases and J gave up 6 bases, with 13 bases separating them. The CDR3 has 14 residues. The germline V gene has CDR1 SGHAT and CDR2 FQNNGV.

The table lists this clone with a few counts. The chain links TRBV5-6 to TRBJ2-2; D remains ambiguous. From germline, CDR1 is SGHDT and CDR2 YYEEEE. V shed 2 bases and J shed 0 bases, with 5 bases lying between them. This CDR3 spans 14 amino acids. CDR3: CASSFAANTGELFF. CDR3 DNA sequence: TGTGCCAGCAGCTTTGCAGCGAACACCGGGGAGCTGTTTTTT.

The J gene is TRBJ2-1, the V gene TRBV10-3; possible D gene TRBD2, 5 bases. V was cut by 7 bases and J by 6 bases, with 19 bases left in between. CDR1 and CDR2 from the germline V gene are ENHRY and SYGVKD. The CDR3 spans 15 residues. The CDR3 spells CAIKAADSEGNEQFF. DNA of the CDR3: TGTGCCATCAAGGCTGCGGACTCCGAGGGCAATGAGCAGTTCTTC.

The V gene is TRBV6-5, the J gene TRBJ2-3; weak D call: TRBD1 (6 bases). This CDR3 has 12 residues. The ends were cut back, 6 bases at V and 9 bases at J, with 13 bases in the middle. Germline CDR1 reads MNHEY; CDR2 reads SVGAGI. This CDR3 is CASSGTQGTQYF. CDR3 bases: TGTGCCAGCAGCGGGACACAGGGCACGCAGTATTTT.

The CDR3 reads CASRAGLGFPYF. In DNA form, the CDR3 reads TGTGCCAGCAGGGCCGGACTCGGTTTCCCGTACTTC. V is TRBV7-2 and J is TRBJ2-5, with a weak D call TRBD2 (5 bases). The CDR3 spans 12 residues. Germline CDR1 is SGHTA and CDR2 is FQGNSA. V shed 6 bases and J shed 13 bases, with 18 bases lying between them.

The chain recombines TRBV19 with TRBJ2-7; 10 bases line up with TRBD1. CDR3 length: 16 amino acids. CDR1 is LNHDA and CDR2 is SQIVND in the germline V gene (reference sequence). V shed 5 bases, J shed 4 bases, and the junction held 11 bases outside the gene matches. CDR3 residues: CASSSSTGGAFYEQYF. In nucleotides, the CDR3 is TGTGCCAGTAGTTCCTCGACAGGGGGCGCGTTTTACGAGCAGTACTTC.

This clone was seen only a few times. This chain uses TRBV2 with TRBJ1-2; D not certain. CDR3 size: 13 residues. The germline V gene has CDR1 SNHLY and CDR2 FYNNEI. V was pared by 6 bases and J by 0 bases, with 8 bases between. In DNA form, the CDR3 reads TGTGCCAGCAGGCGAGGAGCTAACTATGGCTACACCTTC. This gives the protein CASRRGANYGYTF.

The CDR3 DNA follows: TGCGCCAGCAGCTTGGAGGCAGGGAGGAACATTCAGTACTTC. Translated, it gives CASSLEAGRNIQYF. The chain recombines TRBV5-1 with TRBJ2-4; D is perhaps TRBD2 (6 bases). Germline CDR1 and CDR2: SGHRS and YFSETQ. The CDR3 contains 14 residues. Trimming took off 0 bases at V and 7 bases at J, with 11 bases between the two ends.

The chain carries TRBV27 and TRBJ1-3; perhaps TRBD1 as D (5 bases). Looked up from germline, CDR1 is MNHEY and CDR2 is SMNVEV (reference sequence). Between the trimmed V and J ends, which lost 7 bases and 2 bases, there was a span of 12 bases. CDR3 length: 14 residues. This CDR3 reads CASMDISAGNTIYF. CDR3 bases: TGTGCCAGCATGGACATTTCGGCTGGAAACACCATATATTTT.

The gene calls are TRBV4-1 and TRBJ2-2, with TRBD1 matching over 7 bases. Losses at the gene ends were 3 bases for V and 6 bases for J; bases not matched to a gene: 4. The V gene's germline CDR1 is MGHRA and CDR2 YSYEKL. The CDR3 has 14 residues. CDR3 DNA: TGCGCCAGCAGCCATGCCGGACAGGCCGGGGAGCTGTTTTTT. Translating it yields CASSHAGQAGELFF.

V usage is TRBV5-1 and J usage is TRBJ2-5; a weak D match, TRBD2 (6 bases). The J call may be faulty, since TRBJ2-7 better matches the DNA end. The CDR3 runs 16 residues. Germline CDR1 reads SGHRS; CDR2 reads YFSETQ. CDR3 DNA sequence: TGCGCCAGCAGCTTGGCCGGAGGGGCGTTCCCGGACGAGCAGTACTTC. This codes for CASSLAGGAFPDEQYF.

This clone showed up just once. The rearrangement uses TRBV5-1 and TRBJ2-5, with 8 bases matching TRBD2. The CDR3 has 14 residues. CDR1 is SGHRS, CDR2 YFSETQ, per germline. The J segment lost 2 bases and the V segment lost 5 bases, leaving 5 bases of the junction unmatched. CDR3 amino acids: CASRVAGGQETQYF. CDR3 sequence (DNA): TGCGCCAGCAGGGTTGCGGGGGGACAAGAGACCCAGTACTTC. Full variable domain (outside the CDR3, taken from reference TRBV5-1 and TRBJ2-5): KAGVTQTPRYLIKTRGQQVTLSCSPISGHRSVSWYQQTPGQGLQFLFEYFSETQRNKGNFPGRFSGRQFSNSRSEMNVSTLELGDSALYLCASRVAGGQETQYFGPGTRLLVL.

About this clone itself: This sample also contains other DNA sequences that code for the same CDR3. The chain carries TRBV6-6 and TRBJ2-5; 10 positions match TRBD1. The CDR3 is 14 amino acids. Trimming at V came to 6 bases and at J to 4 bases, leaving 5 bases not matched to a gene. Germline CDR1 and CDR2: MNHNY and SVGAGI (reference sequence). The chain's CDR3 is CASRPGTGVETQYF. CDR3 sequence (DNA): TGTGCCAGCAGACCCGGGACAGGGGTAGAGACCCAGTACTTC.

The rearrangement links TRBV4-3 to TRBJ1-2; a possible D gene is TRBD1 (6 bases). The CDR3 is 15 residues long. Between the trimmed V and J ends, which lost 1 base and 5 bases, there was a span of 14 bases. CDR1 and CDR2 (germline): LGHNA, YSLEER. The CDR3 spells CASSQGGQGSYGYTF. CDR3 in DNA: TGCGCCAGCAGCCAAGGGGGGCAGGGCTCGTATGGCTACACCTTC.

The V call is TRBV5-1, the J call TRBJ1-2, with 7 bases aligning to TRBD1. CDR3 length: 17 residues. Germline CDR1 SGHRS, CDR2 YFSETQ. V dropped 4 bases and J dropped 3; count of bases not matched to a gene: 15. DNA of the CDR3: TGCGCCAGCAGCCTTGACTCCAAGGGGGCGGTTGACTATGGCTACACCTTC. It encodes CASSLDSKGAVDYGYTF.

The gene calls are TRBV5-6 and TRBJ2-7; TRBD2 is a possible D gene (7 bases). Germline values: CDR1 SGHDT, CDR2 YYEEEE. This CDR3 is built from 13 residues. Between the trimmed V and J ends, which lost 2 bases and 7 bases, there was a span of 13 bases. The CDR3 coding sequence is TGTGCCAGCAGCTTACGGGGGGCGGGGGAGCAGTACTTC. Its translation: CASSLRGAGEQYF.

The rearrangement joins TRBV6-5 to TRBJ2-1, with D perhaps TRBD2 (6 bases). Trimming pared 7 bases from V and 6 bases from J, leaving 16 bases between. Per germline, CDR1 MNHEY and CDR2 SVGAGI. This CDR3 is 14 amino acids long. The CDR3 reads CASTYHGGTNEQFF. The CDR3 DNA sequence: TGTGCCAGCACCTACCACGGCGGGACCAATGAGCAGTTCTTC.

The rearrangement links TRBV7-9 to TRBJ1-5, with a weak D call TRBD1 (5 bases). The CDR3 length is 16 residues. Germline V gene lookup returns CDR1 SEHNR and CDR2 FQNEAQ (reference sequence). V was cut by 0 bases and J by 6 bases, with 15 bases left in between. The CDR3 DNA reads as TGTGCCAGCAGCTTAGCCCTGGGGGGGTGGAGTCAGCCCCAGCATTTT. Protein sequence: CASSLALGGWSQPQHF.